This T cell receptor beta chain was recorded in a study of T-cell reconstitution after alpha-beta-depleted transplantation in children (dated by TCRdb to about 2016). A note on the overall study: Using TCR repertoire profiling, the study quantitatively followed how T-cell immune reconstitution unfolded in children after TCRalphabeta/CD19-depleted allogeneic hematopoietic cell transplantation. Broader findings and caveats from the paper: The apparently early alphabetaT-cell count recovery about two months after transplant was reportedly dependent on only several hundred rapidly expanded clones derived from non-depleted graft cells. Over the following months the frequencies of hyperexpanded clones went down, and after one year T-cell counts and TCRbeta diversity were mostly credited to newly produced T cells. In some patients, the high TCRbeta diversity seen at day 60 was put down to recipient T cells and intrathymic progenitors that had survived conditioning.

The treatment or condition label here, explained by the study, means: allogeneic hematopoietic cell transplantation with graft depleted of TCRalphabeta T cells and CD19 B cells. The transplant recipients were children given TCRalphabeta/CD19-depleted allogeneic hematopoietic cell grafts. Many counts were recorded for this clonotype. Its antigen remains unidentified. Base qualities are not at hand, and no much larger clone is one base apart. To prepare the library, PCR was applied. The run used an Illumina HiSeq 2500. TCR libraries were prepared with molecular barcoding, using unique molecular identifiers to normalize TCRbeta repertoire quantification. TCRdb's own reprocessing of the public reads used fastp at Q25 and MiXCR and kept productive beta chains. For every CDR3 protein sequence, its rows merge into one entry that carries the most common genes and DNA. For this sample there are over 150,000 distinct CDR3 sequences; roughly 7% appear just once. The biggest ten clones account for 5.5% of the sample.

The CDR3 sequence holds 13 residues, the cysteine and phenylalanine included. Only the CDR3 part of the read is kept: 39 bases, read in frame from the first base. The germline V end is reduced by 3 bases and the J end by 6 bases; junction bases left unmatched: 5. According to the germline V gene (reference sequence), CDR1 reads DFQATT and CDR2 reads SNEGSKA. In this chain, TRBV20-1 is recombined with TRBJ1-1; 9 bases in between match TRBD1. Specimen: PBMCs, collected before TCRalphabeta/CD19-depleted stem cell transplant. The sequence derives from a boy under 10 years old with acute lymphoblastic leukemia, due to receive a stem cell transplant. The nucleotide sequence is TGCAGTGCTAGGGCCTGGACAGGGGCTGAAGCTTTCTTT. The resulting protein is CSARAWTGAEAFF.